This paragraph reports one TCR beta chain. Its antigen is unidentified. Use of 60 Vbeta and 13 Jbeta primers characterized the PCR. TCRdb's table, derived via immunoSEQ multiplex PCR, lists solely in-frame clones and lacks some. The profile shows about 65,000 clones, around 73% of them singletons. The data stem from a study of cytomegalovirus exposure and HLA in healthy donors. Study-level background: Of the donors genotyped, approximately 430 in all, 81% fell in the Caucasian-associated ancestry cluster. Points from the study as a whole: There was a cluster of highly shared sequence variants that was likely a sequencing artifact.

Regarding donors, all were healthy bone marrow donors. V lost 4 bases and J lost 6, with 9 bases in between. The CDR3 is 12 amino acids. The V gene's germline CDR1 is SGDLS and CDR2 YYNGEE. J is TRBJ2-3 and V is TRBV9; D may be TRBD1 (5 bases). The sequence came from a girl under 18 in good health and CMV-seropositive. Sequencing was carried out using PBMCs. This chain's CDR3 is CASSSNRDTQYF. The CDR3 bases are TGTGCCAGCAGCTCGAACAGGGATACGCAGTATTTT.